Listed below are T cell receptor beta chains from one sample, sequenced in a study of shared clonotypes between healthy human individuals. Produced via immunoSEQ multiplex PCR; TCRdb's table is partial and in-frame only. The sample contains roughly 590,000 clones, roughly 95% of which appear only once. The sequencing sample was made of naive CD8+ T cells sorted from blood. The origin of the receptors is a woman in her twenties or thirties in good health. CDR3s include the opening cysteine and the closing phenylalanine or tryptophan. The order of the fields is CDR3 length, D gene, clone size, V gene, J gene, CDR3 DNA, CDR3 protein. D genes are given only for firm matches. Where a row states a size, it is once, few, many or the class of an expanded clone; other rows omit it.

length: 12
D: NA
size: once
V: TRBV27
J: TRBJ2-7
DNA: TGTGCCAGCAGTTTATTAGGTGACGAGCAGTACTTC
CDR3: CASSLLGDEQYF

length: 14
D: NA
size: NA
V: TRBV9
J: TRBJ2-3
DNA: TGTGCCAGCAGCGTAGTAGGGGGAGGAGATACGCAGTATTTT
CDR3: CASSVVGGGDTQYF

length: 15
D: TRBD1
size: NA
V: TRBV5-5
J: TRBJ1-3
DNA: TGTGCCAGCAGCACGGGACAGAGCTCTGGAAACACCATATATTTT
CDR3: CASSTGQSSGNTIYF

length: 13
D: NA
size: NA
V: TRBV29-1
J: TRBJ2-1
DNA: TGCAGCGTTGAGGGTGGCCTAGTCAATGAGCAGTTCTTC
CDR3: CSVEGGLVNEQFF

length: 15
D: TRBD1
size: once
V: TRBV7-9
J: TRBJ1-6
DNA: TGTGCCAGCAGCAGCAACAGGGGTTCTAATTCACCCCTCCACTTT
CDR3: CASSSNRGSNSPLHF

length: 13
D: NA
size: NA
V: TRBV4-1
J: TRBJ1-1
DNA: TGCGCCAGCAGCCAAGGCCCAGGGAGTGAAGCTTTCTTT
CDR3: CASSQGPGSEAFF

length: 17
D: TRBD1
size: NA
V: TRBV6-1
J: TRBJ2-7
DNA: TGTGCCAGCAGTGAAGGGCCCGGGACAGTCTTTCCCTACGAGCAGTACTTC
CDR3: CASSEGPGTVFPYEQYF

length: 15
D: NA
size: NA
V: TRBV4-2
J: TRBJ1-4
DNA: TGTGCCAGCAGCCGCGACTGGGGAAGCGTAGAAAAACTGTTTTTT
CDR3: CASSRDWGSVEKLFF

length: 15
D: NA
size: NA
V: TRBV5-6
J: TRBJ2-7
DNA: TGTGCCAGCAGCTTGGCACAGGGATTAGGGTACGAGCAGTACTTC
CDR3: CASSLAQGLGYEQYF

length: 14
D: NA
size: NA
V: TRBV7-6
J: TRBJ2-3
DNA: TGTGCCAGCAGCTTAGGGATTATCACAGATACGCAGTATTTT
CDR3: CASSLGIITDTQYF

length: 13
D: NA
size: NA
V: TRBV5-6
J: TRBJ1-2
DNA: TGTGCCAGCAGCTTCGGGGGGATTAGTGGCTACACCTTC
CDR3: CASSFGGISGYTF

length: 14
D: NA
size: NA
V: TRBV27
J: TRBJ2-5
DNA: TGTGCCAGCAGTTCTCTAGGGGGAGAAGAGACCCAGTACTTC
CDR3: CASSSLGGEETQYF

length: 15
D: NA
size: once
V: TRBV7-9
J: TRBJ1-3
DNA: TGTGCCAGCAGCTACTCACGGGGCGCTGGAAACACCATATATTTT
CDR3: CASSYSRGAGNTIYF

length: 14
D: NA
size: NA
V: TRBV11-2
J: TRBJ2-7
DNA: TGTGCCAGCAGCCCAGCAGGGGATTTCTACGAGCAGTACTTC
CDR3: CASSPAGDFYEQYF

length: 17
D: TRBD2
size: NA
V: TRBV6-1
J: TRBJ2-3
DNA: TGTGCCAGCAGTGAACCGGGACTAGCGAAATACACAGATACGCAGTATTTT
CDR3: CASSEPGLAKYTDTQYF

length: 14
D: NA
size: NA
V: TRBV5-1
J: TRBJ2-1
DNA: TGCGCCAGCAGCTTTAGGGGGTCGTACAATGAGCAGTTCTTC
CDR3: CASSFRGSYNEQFF

length: 13
D: NA
size: few
V: TRBV9
J: TRBJ2-7
DNA: TGTGCCAGCAGCGTAGGTAGTCTGTACGAGCAGTACTTC
CDR3: CASSVGSLYEQYF

length: 15
D: TRBD2
size: NA
V: TRBV6-5
J: TRBJ2-1
DNA: TGTGCCAGCAGATCGACTAGCGGGGCCTACAATGAGCAGTTCTTC
CDR3: CASRSTSGAYNEQFF

length: 11
D: NA
size: NA
V: TRBV30
J: TRBJ2-7
DNA: TGTGCCTGGGCCGAGGTGGGGGACCCGTACTTC
CDR3: CAWAEVGDPYF

length: 16
D: NA
size: NA
V: TRBV6-7
J: TRBJ1-5
DNA: TGTGCCAGCAGTTACTCGATCCGGGTGTGCAATCAGCCCCAGCATTTT
CDR3: CASSYSIRVCNQPQHF